This TCR beta chain was recovered during a study of blood T cell repertoires in COVID-19. Study context: Samples representing acute and convalescent COVID-19 were sourced from the United States, Italy and Spain.

The V and J ends lost 5 bases and 3 bases respectively, with 10 bases between them. CDR3 length equals 13 residues. Germline values: CDR1 SGHNT, CDR2 YENEEA. Profiling relied on immunoSEQ multiplex PCR, and the TCRdb table lists in-frame clones only, not all of them. The sample yields some 50,000 clones, 83% seen once. The receptor's source is a man of 80 years or more in a cohort sampled during active COVID-19. Sequencing was carried out using peripheral blood. V is TRBV11-3 and J is TRBJ1-1; possibly TRBD1 for D (5 bases). CDR3 in DNA: TGTGCCAGCAGCACCCGGGGGGACACTGAAGCTTTCTTT. Translated, it gives CASSTRGDTEAFF.